This entry features one T cell receptor (beta chain) sequence. Its antigen is not identified. A read error may account for a junction end that differs from germline. Study-wide results and limits: Tumor memory CD4+ T cell TCR gene usage clustered with blood and lymph node memory CD4+ cells and lymph node naive CD4+ cells. The larger cohort examined one V-J beta rearrangement, not whole repertoires. Greatest tumor Treg TCR overlap was with tumor naive CD4+ cells.

Tregs were sorted as CD4+CD25+CD127-/low cells. After constant-region reverse-primer amplification, full-length variable regions underwent semi-nested PCR with Nested Universal Primer A. A single record per CDR3 protein comes from TCRdb applying MiXCR to the 5' RACE reads. The sample records roughly 10,000 distinct CDR3 sequences, roughly 15% being singletons. Germline V gene sequence: CDR1 SGHTA, CDR2 FQGNSA. There are 14 residues in the CDR3. The chain has TRBV7-2 and TRBJ2-1; 7 bases map to TRBD2. This receptor was taken from a female donor with breast cancer. Sequencing used Tregs sorted from blood. DNA for the CDR3: TGTGCCAGCAGCTTATTCGGGAGGTACAATGAGCGGTTCTTC. Amino acids: CASSLFGRYNERFF.